The following is a T cell receptor (beta chain) sequence with its context. Its matching antigen is unknown. The treatment: oral pan-JAK inhibitor, 5-10 mg twice daily. Investigators isolated RNA and reverse transcribed it into cDNA to act as the sequencing template. Profiling relied on immunoSEQ multiplex PCR, and the TCRdb table lists in-frame clones only, not all of them. The sample includes over 150,000 clones, approximately 53% of them seen just once. This sample is drawn from a study of CD8+ T cells in alopecia areata. Across the whole study: The share of scalp area affected provided the severity score for treated patients.

The CDR3 totals 13 residues. V gave up 4 bases and J gave up 6 bases, with 9 bases separating them. CDR1 is MNHEY and CDR2 is SVGAGI in the germline V gene. Whole-study results and caveats: Mouse data revealed clearer TCR sharing than patient data did, a gap possibly tied to HLA. Tofacitinib yielded significantly lower scalp clonality and fewer expanded CD8+ clones among the top 100.

The rearrangement links TRBV6-5 to TRBJ2-2; the D is unclear. The clonotype comes from a human donor with alopecia areata. The sample in question was CD8+ T cells sorted from blood, obtained at week 24, from a patient treated with tofacitinib. CDR3 bases: TGTGCCAGCAGTTGGACGGTCCCCGGGGAGCTGTTTTTT. This gives the protein CASSWTVPGELFF.